A selection of T cell receptor beta chains follows, all from one sample in a study of metastatic and nonmetastatic thyroid tumors. TCRdb re-called the PCR reads via MiXCR. The sample records about 31,000 clones, roughly 18% being singletons. Source material: blood. These receptors all stem from a female donor with papillary thyroid cancer or a benign thyroid nodule (not recorded which). Some clones in this sample may be carry-over from other donors' samples. CDR3s include the opening cysteine and the closing phenylalanine or tryptophan. A D gene is named only where the DNA matches it firmly. Clone size, where shown, is once, few, many, or a class for clones that have expanded.

j_call: TRBJ1-6; v_call: TRBV24-1; clone_size: few; d_call: .; cdr3_aa: CATSEGCELPLHF; cdr3_nt: TGTGCCACCAGTGAGGGATGTGAATTACCCCTCCACTTT
j_call: TRBJ1-2; v_call: TRBV30; clone_size: .; d_call: TRBD1; cdr3_aa: CAWSLMTGQGYNF; cdr3_nt: TGTGCCTGGAGTTTGATGACAGGGCAAGGCTACAACTTC
j_call: TRBJ2-5; v_call: TRBV11-3; clone_size: many; d_call: TRBD2; cdr3_aa: CASSDGTSGQETQYF; cdr3_nt: TGTGCCAGCAGCGACGGGACTAGCGGCCAAGAGACCCAGTACTTC
j_call: TRBJ1-2; v_call: TRBV5-1; clone_size: many; d_call: TRBD1; cdr3_aa: CASSPGQANYGYTF; cdr3_nt: TGCGCCAGCAGCCCAGGACAGGCGAACTATGGCTACACCTTC
j_call: TRBJ1-5; v_call: TRBV6-2/TRBV6-3; clone_size: many; d_call: .; cdr3_aa: CASSTSGGYSNQPQHF; cdr3_nt: TGTGCCAGCAGCACATCCGGAGGTTATAGCAATCAGCCCCAGCATTTT
j_call: TRBJ1-4; v_call: TRBV7-8; clone_size: many; d_call: .; cdr3_aa: CASSQGSLDREKLFF; cdr3_nt: TGTGCCAGCAGCCAGGGGAGTCTCGACCGGGAAAAACTGTTTTTT
j_call: TRBJ2-6; v_call: TRBV5-1; clone_size: many; d_call: TRBD1; cdr3_aa: CASSSTTGAAGANVLTF; cdr3_nt: TGCGCCAGCAGCTCGACGACAGGGGCGGCCGGGGCCAACGTCCTGACTTTC
j_call: TRBJ2-1; v_call: TRBV2; clone_size: many; d_call: .; cdr3_aa: CASLPPGLTEQFF; cdr3_nt: TGTGCCAGCCTGCCCCCAGGACTTACTGAGCAGTTCTTC
j_call: TRBJ2-1; v_call: TRBV18; clone_size: many; d_call: TRBD1; cdr3_aa: CASSPPPAGGNEQFF; cdr3_nt: TGTGCCAGCTCACCACCCCCGGCAGGGGGCAATGAGCAGTTCTTC
j_call: TRBJ2-6; v_call: TRBV5-1; clone_size: .; d_call: .; cdr3_aa: CASSLGVSGSNVLTF; cdr3_nt: TGCGCCAGCAGCTTGGGGGTGTCTGGGTCCAACGTCCTTACTTTC
j_call: TRBJ2-6; v_call: TRBV5-1; clone_size: many; d_call: .; cdr3_aa: CASSLGVSGANVLTF; cdr3_nt: TGCGCCAGCAGCCTAGGGGTTTCTGGGGCCAACGTCCTGACTTTC
j_call: TRBJ2-1; v_call: TRBV3-1; clone_size: .; d_call: .; cdr3_aa: CASSQGTGEQFF; cdr3_nt: TGTGCCAGCAGCCAGGGGACGGGTGAGCAGTTCTTC
j_call: TRBJ2-7; v_call: TRBV30; clone_size: .; d_call: .; cdr3_aa: CAWSVARVGYCGHTF; cdr3_nt: TGTGCCTGGAGTGTCGCCAGGGTAGGGTACTGTGGCCACACCTTC
j_call: TRBJ1-4; v_call: TRBV20-1; clone_size: many; d_call: .; cdr3_aa: CSASFPGAANEKLFF; cdr3_nt: TGCAGTGCTAGTTTTCCGGGGGCGGCTAATGAAAAACTGTTTTTT
j_call: TRBJ2-3; v_call: TRBV30; clone_size: .; d_call: .; cdr3_aa: CALARATQYF; cdr3_nt: TGTGCCCTGGCTAGGGCCACGCAGTATTTT
j_call: TRBJ1-2; v_call: TRBV5-6; clone_size: many; d_call: .; cdr3_aa: CASSSGTTYTF; cdr3_nt: TGTGCCAGCAGCTCCGGGACCACGTACACCTTC
j_call: TRBJ2-2; v_call: TRBV5-1; clone_size: many; d_call: TRBD2; cdr3_aa: CASTSSGVLNTGELFF; cdr3_nt: TGCGCCAGCACCTCTAGCGGGGTCCTCAACACCGGGGAGCTGTTTTTT
j_call: TRBJ1-1; v_call: TRBV7-8; clone_size: few; d_call: .; cdr3_aa: CASSGPTRRSDTEAFF; cdr3_nt: TGTGCCAGCAGCGGACCGACAAGAAGGAGCGACACTGAAGCTTTCTTT
j_call: TRBJ2-3; v_call: TRBV12-3/TRBV12-4; clone_size: many; d_call: TRBD2; cdr3_aa: CASSPLAGLTDTQYF; cdr3_nt: TGTGCCAGCAGTCCTTTAGCGGGACTCACAGATACGCAGTATTTT
j_call: TRBJ1-2; v_call: TRBV6-1; clone_size: few; d_call: TRBD1; cdr3_aa: CASVPPWTGETNYGYTF; cdr3_nt: TGTGCCAGCGTACCGCCCTGGACAGGGGAAACTAACTATGGCTACACCTTC
j_call: TRBJ2-7; v_call: TRBV3-1; clone_size: many; d_call: TRBD1; cdr3_aa: CASSRSGQGIYEQYF; cdr3_nt: TGTGCCAGCAGTCGTTCGGGACAGGGGATCTACGAGCAGTACTTC
j_call: TRBJ2-3; v_call: TRBV20-1; clone_size: .; d_call: .; cdr3_aa: CSAESSQGYTDTQYF; cdr3_nt: TGCAGTGCTGAGTCTTCGCAGGGCTACACAGATACGCAGTATTTT
j_call: TRBJ1-6; v_call: TRBV9; clone_size: .; d_call: .; cdr3_aa: CANSVQAHSPNNSPLHF; cdr3_nt: TGTGCCAACAGCGTACAAGCCCACAGCCCGAATAATTCACCCCTACACTTT
j_call: TRBJ1-4; v_call: TRBV20-1; clone_size: many; d_call: .; cdr3_aa: CSAIKDRYDEKLFF; cdr3_nt: TGCAGTGCCATAAAAGACAGATACGACGAAAAACTGTTTTTT
j_call: TRBJ2-2; v_call: TRBV24-1; clone_size: few; d_call: TRBD1; cdr3_aa: CATSDPYRGDTGELFF; cdr3_nt: TGTGCCACCAGTGATCCCTACAGGGGGGACACCGGGGAGCTGTTTTTT
j_call: TRBJ1-2; v_call: TRBV28; clone_size: few; d_call: .; cdr3_aa: CASRPTDRANYGYTF; cdr3_nt: TGTGCCAGCAGGCCCACGGACAGAGCAAACTATGGCTACACCTTC
j_call: TRBJ1-4; v_call: TRBV6-1; clone_size: .; d_call: .; cdr3_aa: CASSRQGNEKLVF; cdr3_nt: TGTGCCAGCAGTAGACAAGGAAATGAAAAACTGGTTTTT
j_call: TRBJ1-2; v_call: TRBV13; clone_size: many; d_call: .; cdr3_aa: CASSYRPAGWNYGYTF; cdr3_nt: TGTGCCAGCAGCTACCGCCCGGCAGGGTGGAACTATGGCTACACCTTC
j_call: TRBJ1-5; v_call: TRBV12-3/TRBV12-4; clone_size: .; d_call: .; cdr3_aa: CASSLMGNQPQHF; cdr3_nt: TGTGCCAGCAGTCTAATGGGGAATCAGCCCCAGCATTTT
j_call: TRBJ2-1; v_call: TRBV5-6; clone_size: many; d_call: .; cdr3_aa: CASSLAHYAYNEQFF; cdr3_nt: TGTGCCAGCAGCTTGGCTCATTACGCCTACAATGAGCAGTTCTTC
j_call: TRBJ2-7; v_call: TRBV6-1; clone_size: few; d_call: TRBD2; cdr3_aa: CASRASGSFYEQYF; cdr3_nt: TGTGCCAGCAGGGCTAGCGGGAGTTTCTACGAGCAGTACTTC
j_call: TRBJ1-2; v_call: TRBV5-1; clone_size: many; d_call: .; cdr3_aa: CASSSPGYGYTF; cdr3_nt: TGCGCCAGCAGCTCCCCAGGGTATGGCTACACCTTC
j_call: TRBJ1-3; v_call: TRBV10-3; clone_size: many; d_call: TRBD1; cdr3_aa: CAIGGGQGWNTIYF; cdr3_nt: TGTGCCATCGGAGGAGGACAGGGTTGGAACACCATATATTTT